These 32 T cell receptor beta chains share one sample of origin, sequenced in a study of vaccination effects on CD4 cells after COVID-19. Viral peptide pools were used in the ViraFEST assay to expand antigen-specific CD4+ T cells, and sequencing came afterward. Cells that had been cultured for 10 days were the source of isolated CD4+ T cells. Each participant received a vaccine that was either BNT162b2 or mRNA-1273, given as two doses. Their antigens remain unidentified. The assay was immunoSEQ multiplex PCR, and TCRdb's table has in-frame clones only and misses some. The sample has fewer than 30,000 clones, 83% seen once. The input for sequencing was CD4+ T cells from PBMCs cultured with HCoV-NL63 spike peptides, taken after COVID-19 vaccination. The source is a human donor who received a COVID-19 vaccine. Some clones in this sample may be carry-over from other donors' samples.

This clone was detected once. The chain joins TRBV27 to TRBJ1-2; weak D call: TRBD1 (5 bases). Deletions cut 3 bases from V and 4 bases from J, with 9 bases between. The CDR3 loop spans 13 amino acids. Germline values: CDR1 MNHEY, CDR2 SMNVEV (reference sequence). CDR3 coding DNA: TGTGCCAGCAGTTTCGACAGAGCCTATGGCTACACCTTC. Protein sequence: CASSFDRAYGYTF.

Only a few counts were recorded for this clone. CDR3 DNA sequence: TGTGCCAGCAGATCGGACACCAATAATTCACCCCTCCACTTT. Its translation is CASRSDTNNSPLHF. This chain uses TRBV6-5 with TRBJ1-6, with a tentative D call TRBD1 (5 bases). V dropped 6 bases and J dropped 5 bases, with 11 bases sitting between them. The CDR3 extends over 14 amino acids. The V gene's germline CDR1 is MNHEY and CDR2 SVGAGI.

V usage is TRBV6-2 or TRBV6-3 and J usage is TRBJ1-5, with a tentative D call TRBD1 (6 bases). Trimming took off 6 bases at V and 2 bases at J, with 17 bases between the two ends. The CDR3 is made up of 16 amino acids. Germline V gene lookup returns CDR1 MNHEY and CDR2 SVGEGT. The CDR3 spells CASSPRGRGGNQPQHF. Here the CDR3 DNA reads TGTGCCAGCAGCCCCAGGGGCCGGGGGGGCAATCAGCCCCAGCATTTT.

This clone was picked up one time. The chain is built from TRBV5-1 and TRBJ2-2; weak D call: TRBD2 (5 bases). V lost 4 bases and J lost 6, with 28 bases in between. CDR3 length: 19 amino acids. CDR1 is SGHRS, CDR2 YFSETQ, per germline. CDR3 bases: TGCGCCAGCAGCAAGAAACTAAGCCCGGGATTTGAGGGCGCCGGGGAGCTGTTTTTT. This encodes CASSKKLSPGFEGAGELFF.

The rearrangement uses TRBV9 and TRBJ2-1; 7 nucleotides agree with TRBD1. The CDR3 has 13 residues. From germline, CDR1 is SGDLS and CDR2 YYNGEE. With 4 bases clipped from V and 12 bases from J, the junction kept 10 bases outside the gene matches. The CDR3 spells CASSTPGQVRQFF. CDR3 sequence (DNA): TGTGCCAGCAGCACCCCCGGACAGGTCAGGCAGTTCTTC.

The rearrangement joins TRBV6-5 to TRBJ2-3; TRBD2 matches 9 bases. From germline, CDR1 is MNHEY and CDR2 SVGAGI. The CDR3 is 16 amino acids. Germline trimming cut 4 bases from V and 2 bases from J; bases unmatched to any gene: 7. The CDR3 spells CASSSPGLAVTDTQYF. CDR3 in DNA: TGTGCCAGCAGTTCCCCGGGACTAGCCGTCACAGATACGCAGTATTTT.

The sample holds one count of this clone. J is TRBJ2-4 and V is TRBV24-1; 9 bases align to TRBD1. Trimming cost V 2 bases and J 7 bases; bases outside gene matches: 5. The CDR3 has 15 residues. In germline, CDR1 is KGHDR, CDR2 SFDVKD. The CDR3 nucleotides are TGTGCCACCAGTGATTCTGACAGGGGGGGCAACATTCAGTACTTC. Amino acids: CATSDSDRGGNIQYF.

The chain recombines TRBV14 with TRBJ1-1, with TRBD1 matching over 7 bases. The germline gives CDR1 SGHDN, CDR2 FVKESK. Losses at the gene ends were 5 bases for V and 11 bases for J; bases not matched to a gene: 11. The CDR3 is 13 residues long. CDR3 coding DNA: TGTGCCAGCAGCTTCTCGACAGGGCGGGGGGCTTTCTTT. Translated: CASSFSTGRGAFF.

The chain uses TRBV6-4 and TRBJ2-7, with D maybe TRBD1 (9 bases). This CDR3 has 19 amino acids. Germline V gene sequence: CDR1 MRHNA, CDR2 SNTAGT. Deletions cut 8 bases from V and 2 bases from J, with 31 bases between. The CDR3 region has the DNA TGTGCCAGCGCGGGGGGATGGGACAGGGCCTACATAGTAACCTACGAGCAGTACGTC. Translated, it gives CASAGGWDRAYIVTYEQYV.

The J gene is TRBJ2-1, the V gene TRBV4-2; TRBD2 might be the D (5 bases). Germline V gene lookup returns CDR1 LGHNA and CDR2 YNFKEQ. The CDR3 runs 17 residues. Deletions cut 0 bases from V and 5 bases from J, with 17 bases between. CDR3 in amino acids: CASSQDHASKGNNEQFF. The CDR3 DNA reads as TGTGCCAGCAGCCAAGATCACGCTAGCAAAGGAAACAATGAGCAGTTCTTC.

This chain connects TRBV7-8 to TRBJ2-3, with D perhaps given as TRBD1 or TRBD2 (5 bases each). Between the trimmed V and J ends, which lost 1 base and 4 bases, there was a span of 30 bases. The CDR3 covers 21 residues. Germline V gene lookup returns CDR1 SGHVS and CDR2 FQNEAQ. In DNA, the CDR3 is TGTGCCAGCAGCTTAGGAGCTTGGGGCAGTGATTCGGGGCCTGGGGCAGATACGCAGTATTTT. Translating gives CASSLGAWGSDSGPGADTQYF.

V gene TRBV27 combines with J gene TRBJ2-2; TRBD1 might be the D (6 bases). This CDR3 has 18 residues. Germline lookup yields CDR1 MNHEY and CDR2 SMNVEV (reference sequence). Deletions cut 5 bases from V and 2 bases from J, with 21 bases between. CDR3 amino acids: CASSPRTDFSINTGELFF. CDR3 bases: TGTGCCAGCAGTCCTAGGACAGACTTCTCTATTAACACCGGGGAGCTGTTTTTT.

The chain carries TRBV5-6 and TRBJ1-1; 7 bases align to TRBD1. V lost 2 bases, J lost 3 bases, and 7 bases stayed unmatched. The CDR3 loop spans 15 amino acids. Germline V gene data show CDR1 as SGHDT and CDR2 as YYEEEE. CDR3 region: CASSLQGPLDTEAFF. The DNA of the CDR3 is TGTGCCAGCAGCTTACAGGGGCCCCTGGACACTGAAGCTTTCTTT.

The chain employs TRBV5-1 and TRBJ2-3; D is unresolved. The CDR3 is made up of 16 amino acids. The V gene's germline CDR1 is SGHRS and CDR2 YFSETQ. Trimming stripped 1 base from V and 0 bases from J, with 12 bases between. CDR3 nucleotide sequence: TGCGCCAGCAGCTTGATCGTCAGCCCCAGCACAGATACGCAGTATTTT. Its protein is CASSLIVSPSTDTQYF.

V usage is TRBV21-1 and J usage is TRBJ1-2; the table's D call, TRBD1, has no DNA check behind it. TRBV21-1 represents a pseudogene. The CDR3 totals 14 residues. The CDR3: CASRTLQGARGYTF. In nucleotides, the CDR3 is TGTGCCAGCAGGACTCTACAGGGGGCGCGGGGCTACACCTTC.

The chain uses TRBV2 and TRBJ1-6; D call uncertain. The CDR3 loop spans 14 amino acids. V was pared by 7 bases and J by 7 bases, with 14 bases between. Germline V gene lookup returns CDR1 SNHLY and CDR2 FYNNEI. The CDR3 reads CASNERILNSPLHF. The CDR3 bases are TGTGCCAGCAACGAACGGATACTGAATTCACCCCTCCACTTT.

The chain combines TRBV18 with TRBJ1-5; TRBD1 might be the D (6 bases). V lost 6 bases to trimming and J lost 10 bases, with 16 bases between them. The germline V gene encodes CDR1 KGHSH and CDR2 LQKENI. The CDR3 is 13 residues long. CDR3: CASSPMRDTPQHF. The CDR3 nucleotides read TGTGCCAGCTCGCCCATGAGGGACACCCCCCAGCATTTT.

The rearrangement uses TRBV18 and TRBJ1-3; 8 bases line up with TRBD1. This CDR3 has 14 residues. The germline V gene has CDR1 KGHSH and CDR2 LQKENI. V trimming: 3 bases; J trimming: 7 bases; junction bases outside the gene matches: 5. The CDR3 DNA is TGTGCCAGCTCACCCACGGACAGGGCGAACACCATATATTTT. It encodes CASSPTDRANTIYF.

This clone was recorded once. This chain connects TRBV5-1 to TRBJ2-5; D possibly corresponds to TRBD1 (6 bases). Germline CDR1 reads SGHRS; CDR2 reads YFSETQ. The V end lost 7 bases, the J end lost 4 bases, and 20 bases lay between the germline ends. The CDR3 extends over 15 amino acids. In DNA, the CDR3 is TGCGCCAGCCAAGACAGGCCCCACGAGGTAGAGACCCAGTACTTC. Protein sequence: CASQDRPHEVETQYF.

CDR3 loop: CASSLALMNTEAFF. CDR3 bases: TGCGCCAGCAGCTTGGCGTTGATGAACACTGAAGCTTTCTTT. The chain couples TRBV5-1 to TRBJ1-1; no clear D gene. V was trimmed by 0 bases and J by 0 bases, leaving 6 bases between them. The V gene's germline CDR1 is SGHRS and CDR2 YFSETQ. The CDR3 has 14 residues.

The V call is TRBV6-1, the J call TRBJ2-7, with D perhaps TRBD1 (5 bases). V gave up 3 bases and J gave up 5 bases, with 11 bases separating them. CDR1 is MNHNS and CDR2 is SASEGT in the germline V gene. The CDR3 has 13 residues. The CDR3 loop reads CASSEGRVHEQYV. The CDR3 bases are TGTGCCAGCAGTGAGGGCAGGGTCCACGAGCAGTACGTC.

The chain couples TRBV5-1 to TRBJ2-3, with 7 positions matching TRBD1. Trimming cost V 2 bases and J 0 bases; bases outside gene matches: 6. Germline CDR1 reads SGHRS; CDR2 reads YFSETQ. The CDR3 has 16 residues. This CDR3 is CASSFRDSRSTDTQYF. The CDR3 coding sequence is TGCGCCAGCAGCTTCCGGGACAGTCGGAGCACAGATACGCAGTATTTT.

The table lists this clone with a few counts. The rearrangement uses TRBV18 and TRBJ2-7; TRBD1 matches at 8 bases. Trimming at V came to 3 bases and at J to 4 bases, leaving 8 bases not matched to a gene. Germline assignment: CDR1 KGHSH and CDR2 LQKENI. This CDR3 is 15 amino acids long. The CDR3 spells CASSPSDRAGYEQYV. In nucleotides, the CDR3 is TGTGCCAGCTCACCCTCGGACAGGGCAGGGTACGAGCAGTACGTC.

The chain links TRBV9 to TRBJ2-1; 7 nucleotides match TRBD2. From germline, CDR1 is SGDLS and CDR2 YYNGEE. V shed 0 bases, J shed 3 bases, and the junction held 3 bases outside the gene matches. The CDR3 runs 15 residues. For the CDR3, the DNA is TGTGCCAGCAGCGTAGGGGGGGGGTTCTACAATGAGCAGTTCTTC. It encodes CASSVGGGFYNEQFF.

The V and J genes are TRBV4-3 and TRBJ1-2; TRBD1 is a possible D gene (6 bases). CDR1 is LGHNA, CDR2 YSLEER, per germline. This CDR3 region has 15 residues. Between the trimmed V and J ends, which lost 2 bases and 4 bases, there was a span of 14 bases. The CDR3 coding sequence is TGCGCCAGCAGCCAACTCACAGGGACCGGCTATGGCTACACCTTC. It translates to CASSQLTGTGYGYTF.

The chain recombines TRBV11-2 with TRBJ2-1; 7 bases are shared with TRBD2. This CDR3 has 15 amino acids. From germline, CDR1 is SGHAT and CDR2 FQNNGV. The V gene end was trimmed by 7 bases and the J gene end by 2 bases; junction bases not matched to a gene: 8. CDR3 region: CASMKAGPTYNEQFF. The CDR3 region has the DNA TGTGCCAGCATGAAAGCGGGGCCGACCTACAATGAGCAGTTCTTC.

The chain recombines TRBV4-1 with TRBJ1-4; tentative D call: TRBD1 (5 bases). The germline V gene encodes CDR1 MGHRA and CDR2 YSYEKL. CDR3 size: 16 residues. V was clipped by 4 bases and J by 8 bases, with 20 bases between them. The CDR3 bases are TGCGCCAGCAGCCTACCCGGGGGAGGGTTTCGGGAAAAACTGTTTTTT. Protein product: CASSLPGGGFREKLFF.

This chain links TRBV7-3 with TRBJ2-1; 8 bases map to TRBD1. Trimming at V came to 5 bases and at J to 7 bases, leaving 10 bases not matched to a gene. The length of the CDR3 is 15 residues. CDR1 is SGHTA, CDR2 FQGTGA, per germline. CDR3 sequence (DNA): TGTGCCAGCAGCCCCAGGGGGACAGGCGGGAATGAGCAGTTCTTC. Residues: CASSPRGTGGNEQFF.

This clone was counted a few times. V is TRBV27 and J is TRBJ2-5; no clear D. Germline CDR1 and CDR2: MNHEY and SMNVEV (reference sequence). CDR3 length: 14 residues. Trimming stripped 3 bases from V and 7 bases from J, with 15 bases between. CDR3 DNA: TGTGCCAGCAGTTTCCCGTTTTCATGTGGGACCCAGTACTTC. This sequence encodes CASSFPFSCGTQYF.

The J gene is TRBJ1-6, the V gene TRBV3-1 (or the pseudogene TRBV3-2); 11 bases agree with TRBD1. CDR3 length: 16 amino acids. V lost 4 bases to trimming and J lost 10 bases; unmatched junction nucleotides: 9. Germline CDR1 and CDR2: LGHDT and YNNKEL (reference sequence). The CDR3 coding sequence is TGTGCCAGCAGCCCGAGTTGGACAGGGGGCGACTCACCCCTCCACTTT. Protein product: CASSPSWTGGDSPLHF.

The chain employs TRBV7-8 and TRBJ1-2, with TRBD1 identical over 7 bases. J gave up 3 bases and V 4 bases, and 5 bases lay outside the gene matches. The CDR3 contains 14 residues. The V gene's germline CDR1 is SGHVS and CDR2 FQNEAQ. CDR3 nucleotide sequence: TGTGCCAGCAGCTCGCCGGGACAGCACTATGGCTACACCTTC. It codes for CASSSPGQHYGYTF. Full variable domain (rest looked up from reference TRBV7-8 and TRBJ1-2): GAGVSQSPRYKVAKRGQDVALRCDPISGHVSLFWYQQALGQGPEFLTYFQNEAQLDKSGLPSDRFFAERPEGSVSTLKIQRTQQEDSAVYLCASSSPGQHYGYTFGSGTRLTVV.

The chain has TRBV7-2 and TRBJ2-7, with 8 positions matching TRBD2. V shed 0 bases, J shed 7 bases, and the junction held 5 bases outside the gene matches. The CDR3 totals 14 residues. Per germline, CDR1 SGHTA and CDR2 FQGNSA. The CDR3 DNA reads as TGTGCCAGCAGCTTAGCTAGCGGGGCGGGGGAGCAGTACGTC. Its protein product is CASSLASGAGEQYV.